Sequencing of this T cell receptor beta chain was carried out in a study of cytomegalovirus exposure and HLA in healthy donors. The PCR contained 60 Vbeta and 13 Jbeta primers. Source study methods: An analysis that came later counted roughly 87 million unique TCR beta chains, approximately 12 million shared. Only in-frame clones appear in the TCRdb table, and some are missing; sequencing was by immunoSEQ multiplex PCR. V, J and clone size were drawn from that table, and D and trimming were deduced from the DNA. The repertoire consists of 210,000 or so clones, with 83% occurring once and the leading ten covering over 1.1%. Study-wide results and caveats: What a later analysis reportedly showed was that an Asian-associated ancestry cluster had fewer N-insertions than the approximately 700-donor mean. Reportedly, diagnosis of cytomegalovirus status by the classifier showed high specificity and sensitivity.

With respect to this clone: Its antigen remains unidentified.

The sequence derives from a girl under 18 in good health and CMV-seronegative. Material: PBMCs.

The CDR3 DNA reads TGTGCTAGTGTCCGCGGGGGCCCCTTTCCCTATGGCTACACCTTC. It yields the protein CASVRGGPFPYGYTF. The gene calls are TRBV12-5 and TRBJ1-2, with D possibly being TRBD1 (6 bases). Germline-derived CDR1 and CDR2 are LGHNT and FRNRAP. This CDR3 region has 15 residues. Trimming pared 7 bases from V and 4 bases from J, leaving 19 bases between.